This T cell receptor (beta chain) was recorded in a study of T cell changes during pregnancy in multiple sclerosis. This table comes from immunoSEQ multiplex PCR, and its TCRdb copy is limited to in-frame clones, with some not included. The table lists 40,000 to 45,000 clones, 91% of them singletons. V was trimmed by 2 bases and J by 4 bases, leaving 7 bases between them. CDR3 size: 13 residues. Germline values: CDR1 KGHSH, CDR2 LQKENI. The TCR was taken from a female donor in good health, enrolled as a control in a pregnancy study. The input for sequencing was CD4+ T cells from peripheral blood mononuclear cells, taken in the second trimester of pregnancy. This chain uses TRBV18 with TRBJ2-3; D is uncertain. The CDR3, as DNA: TGTGCCAGCTCACCAATGACTTCAGATACGCAGTATTTT. This encodes CASSPMTSDTQYF.